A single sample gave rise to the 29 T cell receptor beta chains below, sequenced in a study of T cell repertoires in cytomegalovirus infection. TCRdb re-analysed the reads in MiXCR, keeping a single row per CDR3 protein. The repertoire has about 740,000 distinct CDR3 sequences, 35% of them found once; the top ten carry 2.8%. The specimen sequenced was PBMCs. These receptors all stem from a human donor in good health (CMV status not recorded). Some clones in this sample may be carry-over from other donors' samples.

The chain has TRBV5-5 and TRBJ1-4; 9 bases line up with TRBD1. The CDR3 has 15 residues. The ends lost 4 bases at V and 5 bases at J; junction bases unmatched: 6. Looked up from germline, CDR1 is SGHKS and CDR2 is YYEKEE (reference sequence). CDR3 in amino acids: CASSGTGRMNEKLFF. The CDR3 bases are TGTGCCAGCAGCGGGACAGGGAGGATGAATGAAAAACTGTTTTTT. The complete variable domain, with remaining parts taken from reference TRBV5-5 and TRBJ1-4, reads DAGVTQSPTHLIKTRGQQVTLRCSPISGHKSVSWYQQVLGQGPQFIFQYYEKEERGRGNFPDRFSARQFPNYSSELNVNALLLGDSALYLCASSGTGRMNEKLFFGSGTQLSVL.

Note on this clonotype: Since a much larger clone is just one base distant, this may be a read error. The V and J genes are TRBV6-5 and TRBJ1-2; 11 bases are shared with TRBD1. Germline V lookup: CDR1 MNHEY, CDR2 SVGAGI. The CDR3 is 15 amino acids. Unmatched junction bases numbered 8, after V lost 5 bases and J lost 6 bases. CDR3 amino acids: CASSEPGTGGDGYTF. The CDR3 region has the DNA TGTGCCAGCAGTGAACCCGGGACAGGGGGGGATGGCTACACCTTC.

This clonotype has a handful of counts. The CDR3 region has the DNA TGTGCCACCAGTGACCCGGGACCAGGCCAAGAGACCCAGTACTTC. Translated, it gives CATSDPGPGQETQYF. This sequence joins TRBV24-1 and TRBJ2-5; either TRBD1 or TRBD2 may fit D (5 bases each). The germline V gene has CDR1 KGHDR and CDR2 SFDVKD. V was trimmed by 4 bases and J by 1 base, leaving 12 bases between them. The CDR3 contains 15 residues.

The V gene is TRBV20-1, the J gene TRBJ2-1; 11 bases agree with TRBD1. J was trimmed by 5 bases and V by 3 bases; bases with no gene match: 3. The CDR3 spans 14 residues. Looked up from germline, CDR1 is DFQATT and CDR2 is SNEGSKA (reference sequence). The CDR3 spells CSARGQGVHNEQFF. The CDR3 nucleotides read TGCAGTGCTAGGGGACAGGGGGTCCACAATGAGCAGTTCTTC.

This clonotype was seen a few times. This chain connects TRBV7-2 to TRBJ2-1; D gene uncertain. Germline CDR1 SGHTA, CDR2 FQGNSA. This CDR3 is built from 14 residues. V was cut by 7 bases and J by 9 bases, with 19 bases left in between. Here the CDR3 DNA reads TGTGCCAGCACGCTTAAGGACGGCTCGAGTGAGCAGTTCTTC. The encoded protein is CASTLKDGSSEQFF.

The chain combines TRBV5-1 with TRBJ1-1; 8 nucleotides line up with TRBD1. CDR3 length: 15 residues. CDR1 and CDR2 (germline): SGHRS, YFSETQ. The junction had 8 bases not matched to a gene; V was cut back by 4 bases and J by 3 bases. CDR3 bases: TGCGCCAGCAGCCTGGACAGGGCCGGGTACACTGAAGCTTTCTTT. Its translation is CASSLDRAGYTEAFF.

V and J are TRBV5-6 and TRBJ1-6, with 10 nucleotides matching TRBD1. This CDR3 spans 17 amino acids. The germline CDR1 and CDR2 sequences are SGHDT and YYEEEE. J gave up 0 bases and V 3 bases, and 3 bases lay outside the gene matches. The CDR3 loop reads CASSWGQGSSYNSPLHF. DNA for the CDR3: TGTGCCAGCAGCTGGGGACAGGGGAGCTCCTATAATTCACCCCTCCACTTT.

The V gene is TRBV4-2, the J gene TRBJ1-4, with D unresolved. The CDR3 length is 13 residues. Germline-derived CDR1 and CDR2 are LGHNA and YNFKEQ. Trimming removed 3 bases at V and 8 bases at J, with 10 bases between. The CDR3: CASSQILIEKLFF. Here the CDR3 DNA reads TGTGCCAGCAGCCAGATCTTGATCGAAAAACTGTTTTTT.

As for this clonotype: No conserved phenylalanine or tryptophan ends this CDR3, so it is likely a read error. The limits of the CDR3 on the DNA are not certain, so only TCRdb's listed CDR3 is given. The CDR3 spells CASSLAVPRELYC. V usage is TRBV7-8 and J usage is TRBJ2-7; no check of the table's D call, TRBD1, against the DNA was made. The CDR3 spans 13 amino acids, including both terminal residues. Germline assignment: CDR1 SGHVS and CDR2 FQNEAQ.

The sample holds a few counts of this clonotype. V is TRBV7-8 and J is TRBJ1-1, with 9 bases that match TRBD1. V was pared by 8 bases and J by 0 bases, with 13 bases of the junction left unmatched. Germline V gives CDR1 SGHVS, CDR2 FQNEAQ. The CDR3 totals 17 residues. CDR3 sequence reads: CASLWVSGTGMNTEAFF. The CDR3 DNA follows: TGTGCCAGCCTTTGGGTATCCGGGACAGGGATGAACACTGAAGCTTTCTTT.

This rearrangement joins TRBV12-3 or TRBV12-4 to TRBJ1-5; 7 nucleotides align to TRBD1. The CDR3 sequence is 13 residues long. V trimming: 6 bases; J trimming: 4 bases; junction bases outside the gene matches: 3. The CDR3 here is CASSDRANQPQHF. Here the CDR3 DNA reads TGTGCCAGCAGCGACAGGGCAAATCAGCCCCAGCATTTT.

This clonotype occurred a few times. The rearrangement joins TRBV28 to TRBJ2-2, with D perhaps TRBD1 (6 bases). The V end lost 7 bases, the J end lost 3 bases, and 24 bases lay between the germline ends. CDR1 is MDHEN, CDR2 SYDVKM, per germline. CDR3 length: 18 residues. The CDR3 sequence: CASNHRTVSREHTGELFF. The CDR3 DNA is TGTGCCAGCAATCACCGGACAGTATCAAGAGAGCACACCGGGGAGCTGTTTTTT.

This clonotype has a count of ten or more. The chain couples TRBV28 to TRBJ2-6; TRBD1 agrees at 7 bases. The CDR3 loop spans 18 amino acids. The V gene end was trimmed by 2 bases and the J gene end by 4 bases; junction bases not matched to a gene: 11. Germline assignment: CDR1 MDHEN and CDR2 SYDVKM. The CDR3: CASSLTTGASKGANVLTF. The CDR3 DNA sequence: TGTGCCAGCAGTTTAACAACAGGGGCTTCGAAGGGGGCCAACGTCCTGACTTTC.

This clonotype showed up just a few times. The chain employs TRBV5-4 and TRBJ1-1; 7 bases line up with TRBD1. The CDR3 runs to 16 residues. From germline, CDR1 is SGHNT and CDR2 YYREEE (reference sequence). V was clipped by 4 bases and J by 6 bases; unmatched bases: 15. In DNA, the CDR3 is TGTGCCAGCAGCCCCCGCCTTGACAGGGCAGGCGCTGAAGCTTTCTTT. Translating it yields CASSPRLDRAGAEAFF.

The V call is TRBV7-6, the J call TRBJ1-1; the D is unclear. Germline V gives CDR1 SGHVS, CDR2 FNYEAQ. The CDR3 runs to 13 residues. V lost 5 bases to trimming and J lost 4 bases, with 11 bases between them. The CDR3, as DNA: TGTGCCAGCAGCAAAAGGGCTTCCACTGAAGCTTTCTTT. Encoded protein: CASSKRASTEAFF.

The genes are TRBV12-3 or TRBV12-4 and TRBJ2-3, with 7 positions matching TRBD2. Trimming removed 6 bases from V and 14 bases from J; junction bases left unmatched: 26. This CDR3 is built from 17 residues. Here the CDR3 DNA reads TGTGCCAGCAGCCGGTATCTTCGACTAGCTAACCCAGATACGACGTATTTT. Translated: CASSRYLRLANPDTTYF.

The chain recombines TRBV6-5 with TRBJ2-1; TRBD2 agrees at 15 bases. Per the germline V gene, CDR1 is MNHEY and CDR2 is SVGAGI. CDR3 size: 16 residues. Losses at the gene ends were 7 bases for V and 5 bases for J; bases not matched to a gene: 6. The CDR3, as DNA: TGTGCCAGCAACAAGGGACTAGCGGGAGGAGACAATGAGCAGTTCTTC. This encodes CASNKGLAGGDNEQFF.

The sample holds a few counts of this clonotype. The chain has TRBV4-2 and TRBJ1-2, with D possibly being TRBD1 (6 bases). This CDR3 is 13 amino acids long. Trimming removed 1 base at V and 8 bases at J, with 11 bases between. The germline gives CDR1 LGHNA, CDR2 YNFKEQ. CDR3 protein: CASSQVIGGGYTF. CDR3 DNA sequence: TGTGCCAGCAGCCAAGTAATCGGGGGCGGCTACACCTTC.

Written as DNA, the CDR3 is TGTGCCAGTACGTGGGTTTTTCAAAGCTCTGGGGCCAACGTCCTGACTTTC. Translated, it gives CASTWVFQSSGANVLTF. The J gene is TRBJ2-6, the V gene TRBV19, with D unresolved. V shed 7 bases and J shed 0 bases, with 16 bases lying between them. Germline V gene lookup returns CDR1 LNHDA and CDR2 SQIVND (reference sequence). The CDR3 is 17 residues long. Complete variable domain (other parts from reference TRBV19 and TRBJ2-6): DGGITQSPKYLFRKEGQNVTLSCEQNLNHDAMYWYRQDPGQGLRLIYYSQIVNDFQKGDIAEGYSVSREKKESFPLTVTSAQKNPTAFYLCASTWVFQSSGANVLTFGAGSRLTVL.

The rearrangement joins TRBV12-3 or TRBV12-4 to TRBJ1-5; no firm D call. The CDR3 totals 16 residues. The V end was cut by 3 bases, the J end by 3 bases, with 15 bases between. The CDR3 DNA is TGTGCCAGCAGTTTTGGGTTAGCTCAGCTCAATCAGCCCCAGCATTTT. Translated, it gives CASSFGLAQLNQPQHF.

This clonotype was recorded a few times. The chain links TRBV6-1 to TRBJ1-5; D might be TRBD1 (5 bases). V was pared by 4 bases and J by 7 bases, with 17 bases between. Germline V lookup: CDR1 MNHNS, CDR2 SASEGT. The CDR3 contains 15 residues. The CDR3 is CASSANGGKVQPQHF. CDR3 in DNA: TGTGCCAGCAGTGCCAACGGGGGGAAGGTGCAGCCCCAGCATTTT.

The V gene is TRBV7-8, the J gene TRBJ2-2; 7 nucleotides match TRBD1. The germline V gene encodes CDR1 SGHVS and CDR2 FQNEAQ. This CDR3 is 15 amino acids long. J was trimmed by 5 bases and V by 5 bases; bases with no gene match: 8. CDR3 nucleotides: TGTGCCAGCAGCACACACAGGGGTGGGACCGGGGAGCTGTTTTTT. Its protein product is CASSTHRGGTGELFF.

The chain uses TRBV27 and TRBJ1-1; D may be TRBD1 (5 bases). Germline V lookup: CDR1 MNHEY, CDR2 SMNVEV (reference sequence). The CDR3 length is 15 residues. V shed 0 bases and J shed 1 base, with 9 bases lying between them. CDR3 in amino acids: CASSLSWDENTEAFF. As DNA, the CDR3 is TGTGCCAGCAGTTTATCGTGGGACGAGAACACTGAAGCTTTCTTT.

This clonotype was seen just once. The CDR3 here is CSARQPPETQYF. CDR3 DNA sequence: TGCAGTGCTAGACAGCCTCCCGAGACCCAGTACTTC. This chain uses TRBV20-1 with TRBJ2-5; no definite D call. Germline V lookup: CDR1 DFQATT, CDR2 SNEGSKA (reference sequence). This CDR3 region has 12 residues. V was trimmed by 2 bases and J by 5 bases, leaving 9 bases between them.

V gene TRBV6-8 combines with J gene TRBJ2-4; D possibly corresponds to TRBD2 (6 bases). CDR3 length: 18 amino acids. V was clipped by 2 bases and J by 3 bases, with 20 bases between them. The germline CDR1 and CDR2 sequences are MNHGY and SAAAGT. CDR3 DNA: TGTGCCAGCAGTTACAGAGTCCCGCGGGGTTTTGGCAAAAACATTCAGTACTTC. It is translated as CASSYRVPRGFGKNIQYF.

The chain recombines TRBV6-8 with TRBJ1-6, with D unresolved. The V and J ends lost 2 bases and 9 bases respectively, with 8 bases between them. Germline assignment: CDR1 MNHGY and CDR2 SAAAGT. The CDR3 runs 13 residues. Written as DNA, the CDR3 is TGTGCCAGCAGTTACGAGGATGGTTCACCCCTCCACTTT. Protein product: CASSYEDGSPLHF.

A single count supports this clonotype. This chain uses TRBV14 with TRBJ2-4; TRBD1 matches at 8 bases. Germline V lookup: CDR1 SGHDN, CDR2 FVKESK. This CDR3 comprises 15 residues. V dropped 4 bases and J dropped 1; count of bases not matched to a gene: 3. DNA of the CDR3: TGTGCCAGCAGCCCCAGGGGGCCGGCCAAAAACATTCAGTACTTC. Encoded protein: CASSPRGPAKNIQYF.

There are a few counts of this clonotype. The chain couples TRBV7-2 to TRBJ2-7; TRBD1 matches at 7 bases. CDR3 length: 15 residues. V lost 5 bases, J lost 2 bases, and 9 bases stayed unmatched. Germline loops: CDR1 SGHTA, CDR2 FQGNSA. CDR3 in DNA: TGTGCCAGCAGCACTAGACAGGGAGCCCCCTACGAGCAGTACTTC. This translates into CASSTRQGAPYEQYF.

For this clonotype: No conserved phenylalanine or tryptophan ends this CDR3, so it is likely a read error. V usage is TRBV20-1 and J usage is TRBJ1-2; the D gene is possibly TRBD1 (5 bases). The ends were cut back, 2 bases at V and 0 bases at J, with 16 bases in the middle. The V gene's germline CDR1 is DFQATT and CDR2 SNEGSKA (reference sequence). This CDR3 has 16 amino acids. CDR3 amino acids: CSARKGKGLANYGYTL. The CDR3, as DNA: TGCAGTGCTAGAAAGGGGAAGGGCCTAGCTAACTATGGCTACACCTTA.